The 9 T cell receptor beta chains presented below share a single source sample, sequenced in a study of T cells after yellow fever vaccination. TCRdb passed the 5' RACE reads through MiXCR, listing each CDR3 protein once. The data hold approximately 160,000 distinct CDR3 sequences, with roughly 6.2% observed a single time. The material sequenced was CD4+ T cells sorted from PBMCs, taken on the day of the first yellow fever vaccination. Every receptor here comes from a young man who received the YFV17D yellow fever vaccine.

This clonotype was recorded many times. DNA for the CDR3: TGTGCCAGCAGGTCACTCGGGTCCCTAGGAGATACGCAGTATTTT. Its protein product is CASRSLGSLGDTQYF. The rearrangement uses TRBV6-5 and TRBJ2-3, with no clear D. The CDR3 is 15 amino acids. CDR1 is MNHEY and CDR2 is SVGAGI in the germline V gene. V was pared by 6 bases and J by 5 bases, with 18 bases between.

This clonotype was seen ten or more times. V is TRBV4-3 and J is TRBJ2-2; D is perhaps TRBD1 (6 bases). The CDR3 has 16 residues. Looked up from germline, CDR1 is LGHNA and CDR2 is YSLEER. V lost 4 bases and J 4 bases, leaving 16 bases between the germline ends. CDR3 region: CASSLSVGGVTGELFF. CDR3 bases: TGCGCCAGCAGCCTAAGCGTAGGGGGAGTCACCGGGGAGCTGTTTTTT.

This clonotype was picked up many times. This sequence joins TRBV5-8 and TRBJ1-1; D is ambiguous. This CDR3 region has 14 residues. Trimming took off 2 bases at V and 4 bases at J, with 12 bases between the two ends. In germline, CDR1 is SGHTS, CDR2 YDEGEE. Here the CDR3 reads CASSLVGQLTEAFF. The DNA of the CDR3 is TGTGCCAGCAGCTTAGTTGGGCAGCTCACTGAAGCTTTCTTT. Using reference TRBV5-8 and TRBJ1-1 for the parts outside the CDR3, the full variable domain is EAGVTQSPTHLIKTRGQQATLRCSPISGHTSVYWYQQALGLGLQFLLWYDEGEERNRGNFPPRFSGRQFPNYSSELNVNALELEDSALYLCASSLVGQLTEAFFGQGTRLTVV.

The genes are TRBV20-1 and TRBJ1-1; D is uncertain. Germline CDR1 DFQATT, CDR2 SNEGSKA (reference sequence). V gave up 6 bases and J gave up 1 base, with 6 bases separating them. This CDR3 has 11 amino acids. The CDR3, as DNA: TGCAGTGCGGGTGGGAACACTGAAGCTTTCTTT. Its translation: CSAGGNTEAFF.

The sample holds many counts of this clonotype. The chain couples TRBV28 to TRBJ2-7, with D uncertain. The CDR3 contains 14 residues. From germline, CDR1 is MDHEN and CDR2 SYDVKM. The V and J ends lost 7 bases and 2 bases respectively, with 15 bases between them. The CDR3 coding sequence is TGTGCCAGCACCCACGCAGATACTCCCTACGAGCAGTACGTC. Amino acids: CASTHADTPYEQYV.

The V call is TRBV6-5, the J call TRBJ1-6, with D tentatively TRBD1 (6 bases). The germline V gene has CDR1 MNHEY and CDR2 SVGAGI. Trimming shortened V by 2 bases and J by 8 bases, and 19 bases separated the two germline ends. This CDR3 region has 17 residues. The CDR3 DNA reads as TGTGCCAGCAGTTACACCCTGGGCGGGGGCGCGGATTCACCCCTCCACTTT. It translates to CASSYTLGGGADSPLHF.

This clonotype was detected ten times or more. This CDR3 is CASSSRQPGNEKLFF. The CDR3 DNA follows: TGTGCCAGCAGCTCAAGACAGCCCGGAAATGAAAAACTGTTTTTT. V and J are TRBV7-2 and TRBJ1-4, with D possibly being TRBD1 (5 bases). The CDR3 is made up of 15 amino acids. V lost 4 bases, J lost 5 bases, and 14 bases lay in between. Germline V gene sequence: CDR1 SGHTA, CDR2 FQGNSA. Based on the CDR3 plus reference TRBV7-2 and TRBJ1-4, the full variable domain is GAGVSQSPSNKVTEKGKDVELRCDPISGHTALYWYRQSLGQGLEFLIYFQGNSAPDKSGLPSDRFSAERTGGSVSTLTIQRTQQEDSAVYLCASSSRQPGNEKLFFGSGTQLSVL.

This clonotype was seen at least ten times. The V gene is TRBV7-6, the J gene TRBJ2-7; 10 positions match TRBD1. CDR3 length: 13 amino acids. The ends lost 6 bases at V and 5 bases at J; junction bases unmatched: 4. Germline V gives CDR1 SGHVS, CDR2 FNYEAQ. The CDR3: CASRGTGVDEQYF. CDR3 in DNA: TGTGCCAGCAGGGGGACAGGGGTTGACGAGCAGTACTTC.

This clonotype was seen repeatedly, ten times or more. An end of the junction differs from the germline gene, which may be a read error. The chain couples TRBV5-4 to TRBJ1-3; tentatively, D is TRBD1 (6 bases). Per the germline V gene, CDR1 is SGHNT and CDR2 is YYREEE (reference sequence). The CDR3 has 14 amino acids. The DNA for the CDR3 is TGCGCCAGCAGCTTGCAGGGGTCTGGAAACACCATATATTTT. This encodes CASSLQGSGNTIYF.